A selection of T cell receptor beta chains follows, all from one sample in a study of T cells after yellow fever vaccination. TCRdb passed the 5' RACE reads through MiXCR, listing each CDR3 protein once. The sample shows 350,000 to 450,000 distinct CDR3 sequences, about 17% of them seen only once. The specimen was PBMCs, collected before the yellow fever booster vaccination. The receptors derive from a man aged 18 to 29 who received the YFV17D yellow fever vaccine. Both conserved end residues are part of each CDR3.

TRBV12-3/TRBV12-4 | CASRRRGLYNEQFF
TRBV29-1 | CSVEGPTSSYF
TRBV2 | CASRREVMVEKLFF
TRBV7-9 | CASSSPVLGTGQNTEAFF
TRBV20-1 | CTARMNTEAFF
TRBV4-3 | CASSQDRWKGKAEQYF
TRBV20-1 | CSSCQGSTDTQYF
TRBV12-3/TRBV12-4 | CASSPTPTVQETQYF
TRBV20-1 | CSASPPGPRGGTDTQYF
TRBV5-1 | CASRQGMDEQFF
TRBV3-1 | CASSRGQGIPWNIQYF
TRBV6-6 | CASSYSKGVYEQYF
TRBV5-1 | CASSLGTSPTAYNEQFF
TRBV6-5 | CASSATSGVRNEQFF
TRBV10-3 | CAISRQPTNTGELFF
TRBV12-3/TRBV12-4 | CASREQGAGYGYTF
TRBV7-9 | CASSPQVTGELFF
TRBV6-1 | CASRIRDLGGEQYF
TRBV4-1 | CASSQERGGLYEQYF
TRBV27 | CASKGSKGAVTDTQYF
TRBV6-5 | CASSSAGNNEQFF
TRBV5-1 | CASRSEGADTQYF
TRBV6-5 | CASSSRPDTQYF
TRBV2 | CASSEAFAGIYGYTF
TRBV27 | CASSSDSGNQPQHF
TRBV4-2 | CASSQVAAYRGHTDTQYF
TRBV5-1 | CASSPDPRETQYF
TRBV4-3 | CASSQGRGDRGRIWQPQHF
TRBV13 | CASSLQGTAYNSPLHF
TRBV19 | CASSIDVYGYTF
TRBV11-2 | CASSLQSGLEQYF
TRBV29-1 | CSVRLLGFEVDTQYF
TRBV12-3/TRBV12-4 | CASSSYTRINEQFF
TRBV7-2 | CASSTGPYNEKLFF
TRBV28 | CASRSVGRPITDTQYF
TRBV20-1 | CSASVGVSTDTQYF
TRBV27 | CASSSQISNEKLFF
TRBV6-2/TRBV6-3 | CASSSDRASGANVLTF
TRBV28 | CASSLFGGDGYTF
TRBV19 | CASSIVGGIETQYF
TRBV19 | CASSIIYEGGTGNTIYF
TRBV9 | CASSVWSQETQYF
TRBV6-1 | CASSVPYGYTF
TRBV6-2/TRBV6-3 | CASGPVYSNQPQHF
TRBV4-3 | CASSQEVGYYGYTF
TRBV6-2/TRBV6-3 | CASSYRGVQETQYF
TRBV7-7 | CASSSSRSNTGELFF
TRBV30 | CAWSQIDREAINEQFF
TRBV5-6 | CASSTGGPGELFF
TRBV20-1 | CSMISVGGAGEQFF
TRBV4-2 | CASSQDLATQYF
TRBV6-6 | CASSRRVGPQPQHF
TRBV12-3/TRBV12-4 | CASSPLGGGVLSNTEAFF
TRBV4-1 | CASSQEGGNSPLHF
TRBV18 | CASSPPPSRGVSGNTIYF
TRBV3-1 | CASSQEGEQILYGYTF
TRBV5-1 | CASSVDGRDEQFF
TRBV6-5 | CASSYVQGNTEAFF
TRBV29-1 | CSVEEGGGTETQYF
TRBV12-3/TRBV12-4 | CASSPGQSSNEQFF